The TCR beta chain described here comes from a study of technical replicates of blood from a handful of donors (TCRdb year 2017). On this clone itself: The specificity of this receptor is unknown. Per-nucleotide qualities are absent, and no much larger clonotype sits a single base away.

CDR1 and CDR2 were assigned from the germline V gene as MDHEN and SYDVKM. Germline trimming: 5 bases from V, 0 bases from J; junction bases outside gene matches: 10. Inclusive of the bounding cysteine and phenylalanine, the CDR3 is 16 residues long. The sequence is cut down to CDR3 DNA, 48 bases in frame from base 1. The library was obtained by the immunoSEQ multiplex PCR assay. Entries here come from immuneACCESS through TCRdb and include only in-frame sequences with V and J called. Some clones fail to appear in such tables; in the studies checked, an unresolved V gene covers under half of the shortfall, and the cause of the remainder is unknown. In all, the sample holds over 85,000 clones, and 94% of those were seen once. The biggest ten clones account for about 0.23% of the sample.

This TCR was recovered from a human donor in good health. The source material was T cells isolated from PBMCs. The rearrangement joined TRBV28 to TRBJ2-7; 7 junctional bases match TRBD1. The CDR3 region reads CASSPRQGPSSYEQYF. The DNA sequence is TGTGCCAGCAGTCCCCGACAGGGCCCGAGCTCCTACGAGCAGTACTTC.